This T cell receptor beta chain is drawn from a study of siplizumab effects on memory and regulatory T cells. Findings of the study overall: Naive T cells were seemingly more diverse than memory cells, and major contributions to the alloresponse seemed to be made by them. Alloreactive sequences from unstimulated CD4+ memory cells fell significantly with siplizumab. Controls had roughly 28% Treg-derived mappable alloreactive CD4+ clones on average, versus approximately 69% with siplizumab.

Germline CDR1 SEHNR, CDR2 FQNEAQ (reference sequence). V gave up 3 bases and J gave up 3 bases, with 7 bases separating them. CDR3 length: 13 residues. As regards this clone: Its antigen is currently unknown.

Sequencing was performed with immunoSEQ multiplex PCR; in TCRdb, only in-frame clones are kept and a portion is missing. Altogether around 95,000 clones are present, more than 85% being singletons, with the ten largest covering 0.15%. Sequenced input: CD4+ T cells sorted from blood. The TCR comes from a human donor in good health. V is TRBV7-9 and J is TRBJ2-3; D is perhaps TRBD1 (6 bases). The CDR3, as DNA: TGTGCCAGCAGCTTCAGGGGAACAGATACGCAGTATTTT. Its translation: CASSFRGTDTQYF.